The clone carrying this T cell receptor beta chain was observed once. Its matching antigen is unknown. This sample was included in a study of OX40 agonist ivuxolimab in advanced cancers. Study overall: At 0.01 to 10 mg/kg, ivuxolimab was administered intravenously to patients every 2 weeks.

Trimming pared 0 bases from V and 2 bases from J, leaving 6 bases between. Germline V CDR1 and CDR2: ENHRY, SYGVKD. The CDR3 is 14 amino acids. Sequencing used immunoSEQ multiplex PCR; TCRdb keeps in-frame clones, though not all of them. The data show about 65,000 clones, roughly 90% seen once. Study outcomes and limitations: At doses 0.1 to 3.0 mg/kg, CD4+ and CD8+ clones expanded.

The sample was CD4+ or CD8+ T cells sorted from blood, taken in a trial of the OX40 agonist ivuxolimab. This sequence joins TRBV10-3 and TRBJ2-3, with D hard to call. The receptor was derived from an adult with an advanced solid tumor such as melanoma, head and neck, liver or kidney cancer. The CDR3 region has the DNA TGTGCCATCAGTGAGTCGGGGTCCACAGATACGCAGTATTTT. Translating it yields CAISESGSTDTQYF.